These 28 T cell receptor beta chains came from one sample sequenced in a study of T cell repertoires in cytomegalovirus infection (dated by TCRdb to about 2019). What the treatment or condition label conveys for this sample: in vitro stimulation with specific CMV peptide epitopes to enrich CMV-specific T cells. TCRdb names Illumina HiSeq 1500 as the instrument used. TCRdb's own reprocessing of the public reads used fastp at Q25 and MiXCR and kept productive beta chains. Every CDR3 protein is listed once, alongside the most common genes and DNA of its rows. In this sample the table shows some 500,000 distinct CDR3 sequences, approximately 40% of which occur a single time. In total, the top ten clones hold about half of the sample. The antigens of these receptors remain unknown. This material consisted of cultured PBMCs, taken from culture after CMV antigen stimulation. These receptors came from a human donor in good health (CMV status not recorded). Some clones in this sample may be carry-over from other donors' samples.

This clonotype was counted only a few times. The V gene is TRBV7-6, the J gene TRBJ2-1, with TRBD2 identical over 15 bases. The germline V gene has CDR1 SGHVS and CDR2 FNYEAQ. The CDR3 spans 19 residues. With 1 base clipped from V and 5 bases from J, the junction kept 9 bases outside the gene matches. The CDR3 DNA follows: TGTGCCAGCAGCTTAGGGCCCGGGACTAGCGGGGGGCGAAACAATGAGCAGTTCTTC. It codes for CASSLGPGTSGGRNNEQFF. Based on the CDR3 plus reference TRBV7-6 and TRBJ2-1, the full variable domain is GAGVSQSPRYKVTKRGQDVALRCDPISGHVSLYWYRQALGQGPEFLTYFNYEAQQDKSGLPNDRFSAERPEGSISTLTIQRTEQRDSAMYRCASSLGPGTSGGRNNEQFFGPGTRLTVL.

This sequence joins TRBV3-1 and TRBJ2-3; D uncertain. The germline V gene has CDR1 LGHDT and CDR2 YNNKEL (reference sequence). The ends were cut back, 3 bases at V and 1 base at J, with 11 bases in the middle. The CDR3 has 15 residues. The CDR3 loop is CASSHRQVGTDTQYF. DNA for the CDR3: TGTGCCAGCAGCCATCGCCAGGTGGGCACAGATACGCAGTATTTT.

This chain links TRBV7-8 with TRBJ1-1; a weak D match, TRBD1 (6 bases). V was shortened by 3 bases and J by 1 base, with 15 bases between the two germline ends. The CDR3 is 16 residues long. CDR1 and CDR2 from the germline V gene are SGHVS and FQNEAQ. For the CDR3, the DNA is TGTGCCAGCAGCTTTCCCGGGGGCGCGGGGAACACTGAAGCTTTCTTT. Its translation: CASSFPGGAGNTEAFF.

The chain has TRBV20-1 and TRBJ1-1; TRBD1 agrees at 7 bases. V shed 6 bases, J shed 1 base, and the junction held 17 bases outside the gene matches. This CDR3 contains 17 residues. Per the germline V gene, CDR1 is DFQATT and CDR2 is SNEGSKA (reference sequence). The CDR3 DNA sequence: TGCAGTGCAGCCACCAGGGGGACTTTCCTGGAGAACACTGAAGCTTTCTTT. Translation gives CSAATRGTFLENTEAFF.

In its sample, this clonotype was seen a few times. V is TRBV7-2 and J is TRBJ2-3; tentatively, D is TRBD1 (6 bases). The germline CDR1 and CDR2 sequences are SGHTA and FQGNSA. V was shortened by 7 bases and J by 6 bases, with 14 bases between the two germline ends. This CDR3 is built from 13 residues. CDR3 residues: CASNFLRGDTQYF. In nucleotides, the CDR3 is TGTGCCAGCAACTTCCTTAGGGGGGATACGCAGTATTTT. Based on the CDR3 plus reference TRBV7-2 and TRBJ2-3, the full variable domain is GAGVSQSPSNKVTEKGKDVELRCDPISGHTALYWYRQSLGQGLEFLIYFQGNSAPDKSGLPSDRFSAERTGGSVSTLTIQRTQQEDSAVYLCASNFLRGDTQYFGPGTRLTVL.

This clonotype was seen at least ten times. The rearrangement joins TRBV7-2 to TRBJ2-7; D not certain. V shed 3 bases and J shed 2 bases, with 8 bases lying between them. Germline CDR1 is SGHTA and CDR2 is FQGNSA. The CDR3 covers 13 residues. CDR3 DNA: TGTGCCAGCAGCTTCTTCCGCGCCTACGAGCAGTACTTC. It yields the protein CASSFFRAYEQYF.

The genes are TRBV6-6 and TRBJ2-3, with D perhaps being TRBD1 or TRBD2 (5 bases each). V was clipped by 2 bases and J by 2 bases, with 17 bases between them. The germline V gene has CDR1 MNHNY and CDR2 SVGAGI (reference sequence). This CDR3 region has 17 residues. The CDR3 region has the DNA TGTGCCAGCAGTTACGGTTGGGAGAAGGGGTTCACAGATACGCAGTATTTT. Its translation: CASSYGWEKGFTDTQYF.

The chain has TRBV9 and TRBJ2-1, with D tentatively TRBD2 (6 bases). V shed 4 bases and J shed 2 bases, with 13 bases lying between them. This CDR3 contains 15 residues. Germline V lookup: CDR1 SGDLS, CDR2 YYNGEE. The CDR3 spells CASSPRVAAYNEQFF. CDR3 DNA: TGTGCCAGCAGCCCTCGGGTAGCGGCCTACAATGAGCAGTTCTTC.

This clonotype was counted ten times or more. V gene TRBV7-2 combines with J gene TRBJ1-5, with unresolved D. The CDR3 has 16 amino acids. The V gene's germline CDR1 is SGHTA and CDR2 FQGNSA. Trimming took off 5 bases at V and 2 bases at J, with 16 bases between the two ends. CDR3 nucleotide sequence: TGTGCCAGCAGCCAAGGACGTTTCTTAGGCAATCAGCCCCAGCATTTT. Amino acids: CASSQGRFLGNQPQHF.

This clonotype was recorded a few times. The chain recombines TRBV12-3 or TRBV12-4 with TRBJ2-5, with 7 bases lining up with TRBD2. This CDR3 contains 16 residues. The V gene end was trimmed by 7 bases and the J gene end by 5 bases; junction bases not matched to a gene: 16. Written as DNA, the CDR3 is TGTGCCAGCACCTCATGGGGGGAGACTAGCAGGGAGACCCAGTACTTC. It translates to CASTSWGETSRETQYF.

The chain has TRBV20-1 and TRBJ1-2; 9 nucleotides line up with TRBD1. Germline V lookup: CDR1 DFQATT, CDR2 SNEGSKA (reference sequence). V lost 0 bases and J lost 4; bases outside the gene matches: 9. The CDR3 has 16 residues. CDR3 sequence reads: CSARDLGTGSTYGYTF. CDR3 bases: TGCAGTGCTAGAGATCTCGGGACAGGGTCTACCTATGGCTACACCTTC.

This clonotype was seen a handful of times. V and J are TRBV7-2 and TRBJ2-7, with 10 bases matching TRBD2. Germline V lookup: CDR1 SGHTA, CDR2 FQGNSA. After removal of 2 bases from V and 2 bases from J, the junction contained 12 bases not matched to a gene. The CDR3 extends over 18 amino acids. CDR3 sequence: CASSLIWASGGETYEQYF. The DNA of the CDR3 is TGTGCCAGCAGCTTAATTTGGGCTAGCGGGGGAGAAACCTACGAGCAGTACTTC.

This clonotype was seen a handful of times. This chain connects TRBV25-1 to TRBJ1-2; 7 bases align to TRBD1. Per the germline V gene, CDR1 is MGHDK and CDR2 is SYGVNS. The ends lost 3 bases at V and 4 bases at J; junction bases unmatched: 14. This CDR3 has 17 residues. CDR3 region: CASSDPRSGTAGYGYTF. The CDR3, as DNA: TGTGCCAGCAGTGACCCTCGTTCCGGGACAGCTGGCTATGGCTACACCTTC.

The chain carries TRBV6-6 and TRBJ2-3; D possibly corresponds to TRBD2 (5 bases). CDR3 length: 16 amino acids. The germline V and J ends were trimmed by 0 bases and 1 base, with 11 bases remaining between them. Germline loops: CDR1 MNHNY, CDR2 SVGAGI (reference sequence). CDR3 loop: CASSYSGLAGTDTQYF. The CDR3 DNA reads as TGTGCCAGCAGTTACTCTGGGCTAGCCGGCACAGATACGCAGTATTTT.

This clonotype was detected a few times. The chain couples TRBV28 to TRBJ2-1; 10 nucleotides agree with TRBD2. CDR3 length: 18 amino acids. Germline values: CDR1 MDHEN, CDR2 SYDVKM. V lost 3 bases to trimming and J lost 1 base; unmatched junction nucleotides: 9. DNA of the CDR3: TGTGCCAGCAGTTTTCTCAGTAGCGGGGGGCCGTCCTACAATGAGCAGTTCTTC. Translated, it gives CASSFLSSGGPSYNEQFF.

The table lists this clonotype with a few counts. This sequence joins TRBV7-8 and TRBJ1-1, with D maybe TRBD1 (5 bases). The germline V gene encodes CDR1 SGHVS and CDR2 FQNEAQ. The CDR3 consists of 17 residues. V was clipped by 3 bases and J by 3 bases, with 20 bases between them. The CDR3 region is CASSFRALGREDTEAFF. The CDR3 DNA follows: TGTGCCAGCAGCTTCCGAGCGTTAGGCAGGGAGGACACTGAAGCTTTCTTT.

The genes are TRBV7-6 and TRBJ2-2; D uncertain. V dropped 5 bases and J dropped 7 bases, with 17 bases sitting between them. The CDR3 is 15 amino acids. Germline assignment: CDR1 SGHVS and CDR2 FNYEAQ. The CDR3 DNA follows: TGTGCCAGCAGCCAGAGCCGTGGATCAAACGGGGAGCTGTTTTTT. Translated: CASSQSRGSNGELFF.

The chain's CDR3 is CASTTVGNGGYTF. CDR3 nucleotide sequence: TGTGCCAGCACCACGGTAGGAAACGGTGGCTACACCTTC. The rearrangement links TRBV7-9 to TRBJ1-2; D unclear. This CDR3 region has 13 residues. V shed 7 bases and J shed 7 bases, with 16 bases lying between them. Germline values: CDR1 SEHNR, CDR2 FQNEAQ (reference sequence).

The V gene is TRBV4-1, the J gene TRBJ1-2; weak D call: TRBD1 (5 bases). Germline CDR1 MGHRA, CDR2 YSYEKL. There are 15 residues in the CDR3. The V end was cut by 0 bases, the J end by 5 bases, with 13 bases between. The CDR3 DNA sequence: TGCGCCAGCAGCCAAGATCCCGTAACAGGTTATGGCTACACCTTC. This gives the protein CASSQDPVTGYGYTF.

The genes are TRBV7-6 and TRBJ2-7; D could derive from TRBD1 or TRBD2 (6 bases each). CDR1 SGHVS and CDR2 FNYEAQ come from the germline V gene. There are 15 residues in the CDR3. The ends were cut back, 0 bases at V and 2 bases at J, with 11 bases in the middle. The CDR3 sequence: CASSLALGGTYEQYF. In DNA, the CDR3 is TGTGCCAGCAGCTTAGCTCTGGGGGGCACCTACGAGCAGTACTTC.

V gene TRBV12-3 or TRBV12-4 combines with J gene TRBJ1-2; D unresolved. This CDR3 spans 12 amino acids. V was trimmed by 5 bases and J by 8 bases, leaving 12 bases between them. The CDR3 sequence is CASSARVGGYTF. The CDR3 nucleotides read TGTGCCAGCAGTGCAAGGGTCGGCGGCTACACCTTC.

The chain uses TRBV18 and TRBJ1-1; 11 nucleotides agree with TRBD1. Per germline, CDR1 KGHSH and CDR2 LQKENI. The V segment lost 2 bases and the J segment 2 bases; nucleotides outside the gene matches: 7. The CDR3 extends over 17 amino acids. For the CDR3, the DNA is TGTGCCAGCTCACCATACCGGACAGGGGGCGCAAACACTGAAGCTTTCTTT. Its protein is CASSPYRTGGANTEAFF.

This clonotype was detected a few times. The V call is TRBV7-2, the J call TRBJ2-2; 9 bases are a match to TRBD2. V was clipped by 0 bases and J by 5 bases; unmatched bases: 1. CDR1 and CDR2 (germline): SGHTA, FQGNSA. The CDR3 is made up of 15 amino acids. CDR3 DNA: TGTGCCAGCAGCTTAGCGCGGGGGGGGACCGGGGAGCTGTTTTTT. Translation: CASSLARGGTGELFF.

This clonotype was picked up a small number of times. The V and J genes are TRBV7-9 and TRBJ2-7; the match to TRBD1 covers 10 bases. The trim removed 2 bases at V and 5 bases at J, leaving 6 bases unmatched. The germline gives CDR1 SEHNR, CDR2 FQNEAQ (reference sequence). CDR3 length equals 15 residues. CDR3 protein: CASSLSRTGGNEQYF. The CDR3 DNA sequence: TGTGCCAGCAGCTTATCCCGGACAGGGGGAAACGAGCAGTACTTC.

V usage is TRBV6-2 or TRBV6-3 and J usage is TRBJ2-7; the D gene could be TRBD1 or TRBD2 (7 bases each). Germline V CDR1 and CDR2: MNHEY, SVGEGT. The CDR3 extends over 11 amino acids. V lost 8 bases and J lost 6, with 11 bases in between. DNA for the CDR3: TGTGCCAGCGGCAGGGGGGGCGAGCAGTACTTC. This translates into CASGRGGEQYF.

This clonotype was seen a handful of times. The gene calls are TRBV7-2 and TRBJ2-3; 9 nucleotides match TRBD2. CDR1 SGHTA and CDR2 FQGNSA come from the germline V gene. CDR3 length equals 16 residues. Trimming at V came to 2 bases and at J to 4 bases, leaving 7 bases not matched to a gene. This CDR3 reads CASSLRWRGGPDTQYF. The DNA of the CDR3 is TGTGCCAGCAGCTTAAGGTGGCGGGGGGGGCCAGATACGCAGTATTTT.

The chain has TRBV10-3 and TRBJ1-1; 9 positions match TRBD1. Germline CDR1 is ENHRY and CDR2 is SYGVKD. V lost 0 bases, J lost 4 bases, and 3 bases stayed unmatched. The CDR3 extends over 15 amino acids. CDR3 residues: CAISESGQGVTEAFF. CDR3 coding DNA: TGTGCCATCAGTGAGTCGGGACAGGGAGTCACTGAAGCTTTCTTT.

This clonotype was counted only a few times. The V gene is TRBV7-6, the J gene TRBJ2-7; D possibly corresponds to TRBD2 (5 bases). Germline values: CDR1 SGHVS, CDR2 FNYEAQ. V was pared by 5 bases and J by 5 bases, with 13 bases between. This CDR3 contains 13 residues. This chain's CDR3 is CASSPLDWNEQYF. For the CDR3, the DNA is TGTGCCAGCAGCCCCCTGGACTGGAACGAGCAGTACTTC.